The clone carrying this T cell receptor (beta chain) was seen at least ten times. Its specificity is unknown. The CDR3 is 14 residues long. V gave up 5 bases and J gave up 3 bases, with 11 bases separating them. This sample is drawn from a study of T-cell memory formation after mild COVID-19. Whole-study results and caveats: Clones contracting across day 15 to 85 had a balanced CD4/CD8 profile; later expanding clones leaned CD4+. In pre-infection memory, a portion of responding clones appeared, which suggested that cross-reactive memory joined.

A 5'RACE reaction primed in the constant segment made cDNA libraries of TCR alpha and TCR beta, and these carried sample barcodes and UMIs. TCRdb reprocessed the 5' RACE reads with MiXCR, giving one entry per CDR3 protein. The sample has 30,000 to 35,000 distinct CDR3 sequences, roughly 20% seen once; the top ten hold approximately 1.5%. The chain links TRBV12-3 or TRBV12-4 to TRBJ2-1; no definite D call. The origin of this receptor is an adult who had mild COVID-19 (a few samples of this study predate the infection). Cell type and time point are not known. Sequences were obtained from PBMCs or a T cell subset sorted from them (not recorded which). The DNA for the CDR3 is TGTGCCAGCAGTCGCGTAGGACGCTACAATGAGCAGTTCTTC. Amino acid sequence: CASSRVGRYNEQFF.